The rows below give T cell receptor beta chains drawn from one sample of a study of graft-versus-host responses after intestinal transplantation. Generated by immunoSEQ multiplex PCR, the TCRdb table keeps only in-frame clones and is missing some. The sample has over 85,000 clones, 80% to 95% seen once. Their specific antigens are unknown. This specimen was unstimulated CD8+ T cells sorted from spleen or lymph node cells, taken before intestinal transplant. Receptors originate from a human donor who received an intestinal transplant. Both conserved end residues are part of each CDR3. A D gene is named only where the DNA matches it firmly. Clone size, where shown, is once, few, many, or a class for clones that have expanded.

cdr3_nt	cdr3_aa	d_call	v_call	j_call	clone_size
TGTGCCAGCAGCCAAAACTCTGCCGTGGATACGCAGTATTTT	CASSQNSAVDTQYF	NA	TRBV7-6	TRBJ2-3	NA
TGCAGCGTTGTTGCGTCGGGAGGAGGATACAATGAGCAGTTCTTC	CSVVASGGGYNEQFF	TRBD2	TRBV29-1	TRBJ2-1	NA
TGTGCCAGCAGCTTTACAGAAGTGTACGAGCAGTACTTC	CASSFTEVYEQYF	NA	TRBV7-9	TRBJ2-7	NA
TGTGCCAGCAGTTACGACTGGTATACGCAGTATTTT	CASSYDWYTQYF	NA	TRBV6-5	TRBJ2-3	NA
TGTGCCAGCAGCTTAGCCCCACGGGGGGAACTCCCCTACGAGCAGTACTTC	CASSLAPRGELPYEQYF	TRBD2	TRBV7-8	TRBJ2-7	NA
TGCGCCAGCAGCCAAGAATGGGAGGGTCGGGTGGGCGAGCAGTACTTC	CASSQEWEGRVGEQYF	TRBD2	TRBV4-1	TRBJ2-7	NA
TGTGCCAGCAGTCCAAATCGCGGACAGGGAACCTACACAGATACGCAGTATTTT	CASSPNRGQGTYTDTQYF	TRBD1	TRBV27	TRBJ2-3	NA
TGCGCCAGCAGCTCGGGTTCACCCCTCCACTTT	CASSSGSPLHF	NA	TRBV5-1	TRBJ1-6	NA
TGTGCCAGCAGTACGACAGGGGGCATGTGGTACGAGCAGTACTTC	CASSTTGGMWYEQYF	TRBD1	TRBV6-6	TRBJ2-7	NA
TGTGCCAGCAGCTTACCGGGACAGCCCACAGATACGCAGTATTTT	CASSLPGQPTDTQYF	TRBD1	TRBV5-6	TRBJ2-3	NA
TGTGCCAGCAGACTGACAGGGGGCAGGAACACTGAAGCTTTCTTT	CASRLTGGRNTEAFF	TRBD1	TRBV6-1	TRBJ1-1	few
TGTGCCATAGGGACAGAGAACACTGAAGCTTTCTTT	CAIGTENTEAFF	TRBD1	TRBV10-3	TRBJ1-1	NA
TGTGCCAGCAGCTTCGGGGGGGCTTCCTACAATGAGCAGTTCTTC	CASSFGGASYNEQFF	TRBD2	TRBV7-4	TRBJ2-1	NA
TGTGCCAGCAGTTTAGGTCTAGCCGGTTCCTACAATGAGCAGTTCTTC	CASSLGLAGSYNEQFF	NA	TRBV27	TRBJ2-1	NA
TGTGTCAGCAGCTTGGGAAGCGGCACTGAAGCTTTCTTT	CVSSLGSGTEAFF	NA	TRBV5-6	TRBJ1-1	NA
TGCGCCAGCAGCAGAGGAACCGGGACAGGGGGCTTAGACACCGGGGAGCTGTTTTTT	CASSRGTGTGGLDTGELFF	TRBD1	TRBV5-1	TRBJ2-2	NA
TGTGCCAGCAGTTCCCTTGAGGGACTCGATGAAAAACTGTTTTTT	CASSSLEGLDEKLFF	NA	TRBV27	TRBJ1-4	NA
TGCGCCAGCAGCTGGGCTGGTACTGAAGCTTTCTTT	CASSWAGTEAFF	NA	TRBV4-1	TRBJ1-1	NA
TGTGCCAGTAGTATAGTGGCGGATTCCTACAATGAGCAGTTCTTC	CASSIVADSYNEQFF	NA	TRBV19	TRBJ2-1	NA
TGTGCCAGCAGTGCAGGAAGGAGCTACACCTTC	CASSAGRSYTF	NA	TRBV2	TRBJ1-2	NA
TGTGCCTGGAGTGTTTGGACAGGGAACGAGCAGTACTTC	CAWSVWTGNEQYF	TRBD1	TRBV30	TRBJ2-7	NA
TGTGCCAGCTCGGACAGCTACGAGCAGTACTTC	CASSDSYEQYF	NA	TRBV19	TRBJ2-7	NA
TGTGCCAGCTCACCACCGCGGGCGGGAGTGAACACTGAAGCTTTCTTT	CASSPPRAGVNTEAFF	NA	TRBV18	TRBJ1-1	NA
TGTGCCAGCACAAAACTAGCGGAAATAGACAATGAGCAGTTCTTC	CASTKLAEIDNEQFF	TRBD2	TRBV28	TRBJ2-1	NA
TGTGCCAGCAGTTTCCTAGGTACGAGATACGAGCAGTACTTC	CASSFLGTRYEQYF	NA	TRBV27	TRBJ2-7	NA
TGTGCCAGCAGGGGGACAGGAAACCCTGGCTACACCTTC	CASRGTGNPGYTF	TRBD1	TRBV7-9	TRBJ1-2	NA
TGTGCCAGCAGTCCCCGGACTAGCGGCAATGAGCAGTTCTTC	CASSPRTSGNEQFF	TRBD2	TRBV27	TRBJ2-1	NA
TGCGCCAGCAGCCCGTGGGGACTAGACTACGAGCAGTACTTC	CASSPWGLDYEQYF	TRBD2	TRBV4-1	TRBJ2-7	NA
TGTGCCTGGAGTGGTGATACGCAGGGGAAGGAGAGATGGGAGACCCAGTACTTC	CAWSGDTQGKERWETQYF	NA	TRBV30	TRBJ2-5	NA
TGTGCCATCAGCGGACTAGCGGGGGGCGAAGCGTACAATGAGCAGTTCTTC	CAISGLAGGEAYNEQFF	TRBD2	TRBV10-3	TRBJ2-1	NA
TGTGCCAGCAGGGGATTCCGGGAACTCAATCAGCCCCAGCATTTT	CASRGFRELNQPQHF	NA	TRBV28	TRBJ1-5	NA
TGTGCCAGCAGCGTAGACGGACAGGGGGCGCGGAGCGGGGAGCTGTTTTTT	CASSVDGQGARSGELFF	TRBD1	TRBV9	TRBJ2-2	NA
TGTGCCAGTAGTAAGGCGCGCGGGGAAAGTTCACCCCTCCACTTT	CASSKARGESSPLHF	NA	TRBV19	TRBJ1-6	NA
TGTGCCAGCAGCCTTTTACAGGGGGCCACCGGGGAGCTGTTTTTT	CASSLLQGATGELFF	TRBD1	TRBV7-9	TRBJ2-2	NA
TGTGCCAGCAGCTTATGGGAGTTTGGGAACACTGAAGCTTTCTTT	CASSLWEFGNTEAFF	NA	TRBV5-6	TRBJ1-1	NA
TGTGCCAGCTCACCCGGACTAGCGGGAGGGGAATACTACGAGCAGTACTTC	CASSPGLAGGEYYEQYF	TRBD2	TRBV18	TRBJ2-7	once
TGCGCCAGCAGCTTGGAGGAACTAGCGGAGGCAGATACGCAGTATTTT	CASSLEELAEADTQYF	TRBD2	TRBV5-1	TRBJ2-3	NA
TGTGCCAGCAGTTTTAGCAGGGGCCATGTTTTCTTT	CASSFSRGHVFF	NA	TRBV27	TRBJ1-1	NA
TGTGCCACCGGACAGGGGGTCGAGCAGTACTTC	CATGQGVEQYF	TRBD1	TRBV6-1	TRBJ2-7	NA
TGCGCCAGACAGGTCTATGGCTACACCTTC	CARQVYGYTF	NA	TRBV10-1	TRBJ1-2	NA
TGTGCCAGCAGCTTGGGGGGGCATGGCTACACCTTC	CASSLGGHGYTF	NA	TRBV7-9	TRBJ1-2	NA
TGTGCCAGCAGTTTCAGAGGTTCAGATACGCAGTATTTT	CASSFRGSDTQYF	NA	TRBV27	TRBJ2-3	NA
TGTGCCAGCACCCCCGGCCGGGGGGAACCTTCCTACAATGAGCAGTTCTTC	CASTPGRGEPSYNEQFF	TRBD2	TRBV7-6	TRBJ2-1	once
TGTGCCAGTAGCCCAACAGGGGGGACGACAGATACGCAGTATTTT	CASSPTGGTTDTQYF	TRBD1	TRBV19	TRBJ2-3	NA
TGTGCCAGCAGCGGAGGGGGTCAAGTAGCGGGGAACGCACCAGATACGCAGTATTTT	CASSGGGQVAGNAPDTQYF	TRBD2	TRBV9	TRBJ2-3	NA
TGCGCCAGCAGAGGTCCAGGGGCAGAGACCCAGTACTTC	CASRGPGAETQYF	NA	TRBV10-2	TRBJ2-5	NA
TGTGCCAGCAGCTTAGGGCTAGCGGACAATGAGCAGTTCTTC	CASSLGLADNEQFF	TRBD2	TRBV7-9	TRBJ2-1	NA
TGTGCCAGTAGTGGGACCGCGGGACTAGCGTTGGAGACCCAGTACTTC	CASSGTAGLALETQYF	TRBD2	TRBV19	TRBJ2-5	NA
TGTGCCAGCAGTTCCCAAAGCTATGAGCAGTTCTTC	CASSSQSYEQFF	NA	TRBV5-4	TRBJ2-1	NA
TGTGCCAGCAGACTCGCGCTTGGGGGCTCCTACGAGCAGTACTTC	CASRLALGGSYEQYF	NA	TRBV27	TRBJ2-7	NA
TGTGCCAGCAGCCCCACGGGAGGGAGCGGGTCCTACAATGAGCAGTTCTTC	CASSPTGGSGSYNEQFF	TRBD2	TRBV7-3	TRBJ2-1	NA
TGTGCCAGCAGCTTCAGGGTGTGGGACACTGAAGCTTTCTTT	CASSFRVWDTEAFF	NA	TRBV5-6	TRBJ1-1	NA
TGCAGCGGCCGTCTGGAGGCGGCAGCTTTCTTT	CSGRLEAAAFF	NA	TRBV29-1	TRBJ1-1	NA
TGTGCCAGCAGCCTAGGACAGACCACTAGCACAGATACGCAGTATTTT	CASSLGQTTSTDTQYF	NA	TRBV9	TRBJ2-3	NA
TGTGCCAGTACCAATGGACTCCCATTTGGTATCGACAATGAGCAGTTCTTC	CASTNGLPFGIDNEQFF	NA	TRBV19	TRBJ2-1	NA
TGTGCCAGCACGGGCGGGGGTCCCTACAATGAGCAGTTCTTC	CASTGGGPYNEQFF	TRBD2	TRBV2	TRBJ2-1	NA
TGTGCCAGCAGTTTATCGCGGTTCGGCTCCTACAATGAGCAGTTCTTC	CASSLSRFGSYNEQFF	NA	TRBV28	TRBJ2-1	NA
TGTGCCAGCAGGGAGACAGGGGAGTGGAACGAGCAGTACTTC	CASRETGEWNEQYF	TRBD1	TRBV2	TRBJ2-7	NA
TGTGCCAGCAGCCGGGGCTACGAGCAGTACTTC	CASSRGYEQYF	NA	TRBV6-6	TRBJ2-7	few
TGTGCCAGCAGTGGACTAGCGGGCACAGATACGCAGTATTTT	CASSGLAGTDTQYF	TRBD2	TRBV27	TRBJ2-3	NA